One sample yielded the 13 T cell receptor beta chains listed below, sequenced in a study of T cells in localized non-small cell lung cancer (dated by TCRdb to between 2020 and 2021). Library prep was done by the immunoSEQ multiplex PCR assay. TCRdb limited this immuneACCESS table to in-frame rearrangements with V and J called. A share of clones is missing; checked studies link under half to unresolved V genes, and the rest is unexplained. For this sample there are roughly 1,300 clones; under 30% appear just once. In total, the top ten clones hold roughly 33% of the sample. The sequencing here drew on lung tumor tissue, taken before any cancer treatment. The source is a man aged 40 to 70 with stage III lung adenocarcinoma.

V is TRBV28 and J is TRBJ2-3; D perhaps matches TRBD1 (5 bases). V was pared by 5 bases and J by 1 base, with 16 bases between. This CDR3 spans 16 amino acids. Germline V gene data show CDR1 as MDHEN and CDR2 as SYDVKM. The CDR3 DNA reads TGTGCCAGCAGTCCAACAGGATTTAGACGCACAGATACGCAGTATTTT. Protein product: CASSPTGFRRTDTQYF.

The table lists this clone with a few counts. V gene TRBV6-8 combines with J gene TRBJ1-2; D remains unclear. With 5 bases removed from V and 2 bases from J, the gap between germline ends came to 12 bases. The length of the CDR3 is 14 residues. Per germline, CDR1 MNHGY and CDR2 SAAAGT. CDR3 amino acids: CASSQSGLNYGYTF. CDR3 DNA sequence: TGTGCCAGCAGTCAATCCGGACTGAACTATGGCTACACCTTC.

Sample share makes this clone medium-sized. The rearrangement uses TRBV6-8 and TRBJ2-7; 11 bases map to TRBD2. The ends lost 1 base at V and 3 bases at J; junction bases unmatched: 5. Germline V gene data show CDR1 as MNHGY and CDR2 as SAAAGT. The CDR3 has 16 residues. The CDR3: CASSYYSGRALYEQYF. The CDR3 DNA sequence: TGTGCCAGCAGTTACTATAGCGGGAGGGCCCTCTACGAGCAGTACTTC.

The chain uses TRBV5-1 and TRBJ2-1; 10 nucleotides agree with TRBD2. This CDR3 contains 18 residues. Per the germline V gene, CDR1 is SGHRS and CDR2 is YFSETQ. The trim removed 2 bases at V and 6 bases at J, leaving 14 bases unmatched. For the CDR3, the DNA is TGCGCCAGCAGCTTAGCAGGCTGGACTAGCGGCCCCGTCAATGAGCAGTTCTTC. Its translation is CASSLAGWTSGPVNEQFF.

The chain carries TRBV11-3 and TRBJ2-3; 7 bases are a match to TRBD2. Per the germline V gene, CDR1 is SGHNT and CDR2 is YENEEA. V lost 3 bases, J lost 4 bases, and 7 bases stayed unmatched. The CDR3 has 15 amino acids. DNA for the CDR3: TGTGCCAGCAGCTTGGGAGGGCGGGTCGCAGATACGCAGTATTTT. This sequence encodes CASSLGGRVADTQYF.

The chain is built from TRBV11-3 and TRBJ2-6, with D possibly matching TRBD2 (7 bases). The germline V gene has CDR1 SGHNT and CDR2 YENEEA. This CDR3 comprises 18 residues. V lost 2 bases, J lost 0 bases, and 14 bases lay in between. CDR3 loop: CASSLRGGDSSGANVLTF. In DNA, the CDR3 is TGTGCCAGCAGCTTAAGGGGGGGAGATTCCTCTGGGGCCAACGTCCTGACTTTC.

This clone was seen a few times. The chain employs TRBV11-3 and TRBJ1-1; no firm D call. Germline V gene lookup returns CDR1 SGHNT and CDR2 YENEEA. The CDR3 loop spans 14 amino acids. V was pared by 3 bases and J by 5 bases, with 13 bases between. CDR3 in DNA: TGTGCCAGCAGCTTTGGGCGGACGGGGACTGAAGCTTTCTTT. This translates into CASSFGRTGTEAFF.

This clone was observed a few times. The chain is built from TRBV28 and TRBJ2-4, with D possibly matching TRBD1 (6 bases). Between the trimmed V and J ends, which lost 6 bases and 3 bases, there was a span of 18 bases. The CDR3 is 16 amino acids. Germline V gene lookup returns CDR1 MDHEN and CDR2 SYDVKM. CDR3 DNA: TGTGCCAGCAGCCTCGAACAGGGATCGGTCAAAAACATTCAGTACTTC. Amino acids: CASSLEQGSVKNIQYF.

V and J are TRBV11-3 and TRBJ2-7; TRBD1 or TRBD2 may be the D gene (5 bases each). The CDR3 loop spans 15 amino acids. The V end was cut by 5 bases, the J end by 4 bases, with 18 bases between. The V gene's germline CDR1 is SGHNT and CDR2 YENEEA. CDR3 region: CASSVNPGPKYEQYF. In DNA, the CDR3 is TGTGCCAGCAGCGTCAACCCGGGACCCAAATACGAGCAGTACTTC.

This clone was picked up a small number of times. The CDR3 DNA sequence: TGTGCCAGCAGCCCCGGGACAGGGCGATACGAGCAGTACTTC. Amino acids: CASSPGTGRYEQYF. The rearrangement uses TRBV6-8 and TRBJ2-7, with 9 bases lining up with TRBD1. CDR3 length: 14 amino acids. Germline CDR1 reads MNHGY; CDR2 reads SAAAGT. The J segment lost 4 bases and the V segment lost 6 bases, leaving 7 bases of the junction unmatched.

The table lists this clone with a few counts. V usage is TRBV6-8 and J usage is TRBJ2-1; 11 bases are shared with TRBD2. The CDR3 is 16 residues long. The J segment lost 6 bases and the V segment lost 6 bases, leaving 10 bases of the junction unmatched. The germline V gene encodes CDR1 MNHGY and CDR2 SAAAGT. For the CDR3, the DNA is TGTGCCAGCAGGCCACGGGGGACTAGCGGAGTCAATGAGCAGTTCTTC. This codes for CASRPRGTSGVNEQFF.

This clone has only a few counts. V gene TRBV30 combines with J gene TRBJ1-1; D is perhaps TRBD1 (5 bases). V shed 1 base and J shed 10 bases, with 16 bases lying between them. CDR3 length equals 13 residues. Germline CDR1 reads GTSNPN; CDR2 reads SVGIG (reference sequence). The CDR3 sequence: CAWSADPLRGAFF. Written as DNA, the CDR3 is TGTGCCTGGAGTGCCGACCCCCTTAGGGGAGCTTTCTTT.

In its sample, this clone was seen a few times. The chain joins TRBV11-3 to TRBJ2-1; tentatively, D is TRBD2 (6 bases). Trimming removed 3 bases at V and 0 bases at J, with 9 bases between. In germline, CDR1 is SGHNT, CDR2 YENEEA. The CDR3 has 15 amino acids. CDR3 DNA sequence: TGTGCCAGCAGCTTTGGAGGGAGCTCCTACAATGAGCAGTTCTTC. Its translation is CASSFGGSSYNEQFF.